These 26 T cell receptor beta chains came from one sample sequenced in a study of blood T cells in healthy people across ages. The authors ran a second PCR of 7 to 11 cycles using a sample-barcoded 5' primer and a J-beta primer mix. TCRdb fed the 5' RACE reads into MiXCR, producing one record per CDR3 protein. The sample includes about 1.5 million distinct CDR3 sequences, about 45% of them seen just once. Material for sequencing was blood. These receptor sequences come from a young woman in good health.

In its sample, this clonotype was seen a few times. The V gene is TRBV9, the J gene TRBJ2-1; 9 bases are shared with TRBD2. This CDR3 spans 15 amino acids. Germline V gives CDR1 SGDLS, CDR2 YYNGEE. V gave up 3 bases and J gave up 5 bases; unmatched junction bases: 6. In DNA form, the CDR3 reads TGTGCCAGCAGCGCCTCCGGGACTAGCCACAATGAGCAGTTCTTC. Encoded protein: CASSASGTSHNEQFF.

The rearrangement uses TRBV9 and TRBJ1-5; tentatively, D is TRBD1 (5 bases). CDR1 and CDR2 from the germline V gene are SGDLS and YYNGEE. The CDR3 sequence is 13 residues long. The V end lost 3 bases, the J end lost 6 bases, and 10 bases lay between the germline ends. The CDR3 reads CASSAGLTQPQHF. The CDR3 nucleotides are TGTGCCAGCAGCGCGGGACTAACTCAGCCCCAGCATTTT. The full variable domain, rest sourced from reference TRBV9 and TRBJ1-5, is DSGVTQTPKHLITATGQRVTLRCSPRSGDLSVYWYQQSLDQGLQFLIQYYNGEERAKGNILERFSAQQFPDLHSELNLSSLELGDSALYFCASSAGLTQPQHFGDGTRLSIL.

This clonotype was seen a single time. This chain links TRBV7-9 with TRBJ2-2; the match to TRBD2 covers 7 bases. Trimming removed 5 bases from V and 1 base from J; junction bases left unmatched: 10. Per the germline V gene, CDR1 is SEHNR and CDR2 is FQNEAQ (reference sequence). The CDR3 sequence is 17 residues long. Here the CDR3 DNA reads TGTGCCAGCAGCACCACCACTAGCGCCCGGAACACCGGGGAGCTGTTTTTT. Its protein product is CASSTTTSARNTGELFF.

The CDR3 nucleotides read TGTGCCACCAGTGACCGCCGCCTCGATACTGAAGCTTTCTTT. This gives the protein CATSDRRLDTEAFF. The chain is built from TRBV24-1 and TRBJ1-1, with D uncertain. Looked up from germline, CDR1 is KGHDR and CDR2 is SFDVKD. V lost 4 bases, J lost 5 bases, and 13 bases lay in between. The CDR3 is 14 amino acids.

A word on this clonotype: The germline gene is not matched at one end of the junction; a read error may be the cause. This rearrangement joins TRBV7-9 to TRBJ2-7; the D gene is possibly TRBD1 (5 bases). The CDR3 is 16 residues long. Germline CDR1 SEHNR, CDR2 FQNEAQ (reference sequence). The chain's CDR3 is CAGSSPGHYLSYEQYF. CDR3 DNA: TGTGCCGGCAGCTCTCCCGGACATTACCTCTCCTACGAGCAGTACTTC.

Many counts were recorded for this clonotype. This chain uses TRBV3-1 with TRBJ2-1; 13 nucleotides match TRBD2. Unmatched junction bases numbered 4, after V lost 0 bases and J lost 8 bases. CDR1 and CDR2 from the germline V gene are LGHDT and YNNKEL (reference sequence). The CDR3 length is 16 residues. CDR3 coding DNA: TGTGCCAGCAGCCAAGATTCGACTAGCGGGGGGCATGAGCAGTTCTTC. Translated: CASSQDSTSGGHEQFF.

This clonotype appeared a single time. CDR3 region: CATSDSTNEKLFF. The CDR3 nucleotides read TGTGCCACTTCAGATTCAACTAATGAAAAACTGTTTTTT. The chain joins TRBV18 to TRBJ1-4; no clear D gene. Trimming took off 10 bases at V and 0 bases at J, with 9 bases between the two ends. The CDR3 length is 13 residues. Germline V gene sequence: CDR1 KGHSH, CDR2 LQKENI.

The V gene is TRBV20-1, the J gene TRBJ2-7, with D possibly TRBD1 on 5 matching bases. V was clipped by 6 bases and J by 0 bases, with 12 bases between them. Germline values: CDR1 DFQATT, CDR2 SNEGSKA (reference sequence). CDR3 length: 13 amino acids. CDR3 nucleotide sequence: TGCAGTGCAAATATACAGGTCTCCTACGAGCAGTACTTC. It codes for CSANIQVSYEQYF.

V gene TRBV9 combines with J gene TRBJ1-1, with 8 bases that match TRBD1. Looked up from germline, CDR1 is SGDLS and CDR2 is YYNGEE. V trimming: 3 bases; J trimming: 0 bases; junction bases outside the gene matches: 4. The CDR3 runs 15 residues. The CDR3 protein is CASSAQGAVNTEAFF. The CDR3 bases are TGTGCCAGCAGCGCCCAGGGGGCCGTGAACACTGAAGCTTTCTTT.

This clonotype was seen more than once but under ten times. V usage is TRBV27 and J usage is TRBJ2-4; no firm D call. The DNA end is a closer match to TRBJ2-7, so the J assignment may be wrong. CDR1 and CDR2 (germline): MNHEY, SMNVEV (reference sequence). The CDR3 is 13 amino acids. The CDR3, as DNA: TGTGCCAGCAGTTTTTCAAGCGACTACGAGCAGTACTTC. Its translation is CASSFSSDYEQYF.

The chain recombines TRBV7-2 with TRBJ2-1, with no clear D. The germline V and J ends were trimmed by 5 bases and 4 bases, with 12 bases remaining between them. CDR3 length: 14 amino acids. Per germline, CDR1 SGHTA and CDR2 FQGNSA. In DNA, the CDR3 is TGTGCCAGCAGCCTGGAAGACATTTACAATGAGCAGTTCTTC. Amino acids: CASSLEDIYNEQFF.

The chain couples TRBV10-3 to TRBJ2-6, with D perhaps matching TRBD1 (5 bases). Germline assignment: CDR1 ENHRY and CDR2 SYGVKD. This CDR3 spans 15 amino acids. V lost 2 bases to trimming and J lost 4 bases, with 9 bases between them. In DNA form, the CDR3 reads TGTGCCATCAGTGAGAGGGGATCAGGGGCCAACGTCCTGACTTTC. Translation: CAISERGSGANVLTF.

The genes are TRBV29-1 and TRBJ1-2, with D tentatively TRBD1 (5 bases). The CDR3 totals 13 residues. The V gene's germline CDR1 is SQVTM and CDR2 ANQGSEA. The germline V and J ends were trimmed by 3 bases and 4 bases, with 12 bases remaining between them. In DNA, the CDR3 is TGCAGCGTTGAGGGGGGGTTTGCCTATGGCTACACCTTC. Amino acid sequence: CSVEGGFAYGYTF.

The CDR3 region is CASSTYLGGAPEQFF. The CDR3 DNA follows: TGTGCCAGCAGTACTTATCTCGGGGGGGCCCCTGAGCAGTTCTTC. The chain uses TRBV27 and TRBJ2-1; 8 bases match TRBD2. The V gene end was trimmed by 5 bases and the J gene end by 9 bases; junction bases not matched to a gene: 12. Germline V gives CDR1 MNHEY, CDR2 SMNVEV (reference sequence). This CDR3 comprises 15 residues.

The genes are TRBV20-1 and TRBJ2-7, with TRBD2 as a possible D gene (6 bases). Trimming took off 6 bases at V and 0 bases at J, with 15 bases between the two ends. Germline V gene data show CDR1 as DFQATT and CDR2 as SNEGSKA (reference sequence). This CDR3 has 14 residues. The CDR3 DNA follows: TGCAGTGCCCAGGAGGGGACTTTCTCCTACGAGCAGTACTTC. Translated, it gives CSAQEGTFSYEQYF.

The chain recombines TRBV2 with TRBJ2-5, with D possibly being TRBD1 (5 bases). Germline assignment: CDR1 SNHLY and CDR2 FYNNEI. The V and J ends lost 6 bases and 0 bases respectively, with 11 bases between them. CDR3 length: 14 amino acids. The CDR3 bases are TGTGCCAGCAGACAACAGGAGTACCAAGAGACCCAGTACTTC. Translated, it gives CASRQQEYQETQYF.

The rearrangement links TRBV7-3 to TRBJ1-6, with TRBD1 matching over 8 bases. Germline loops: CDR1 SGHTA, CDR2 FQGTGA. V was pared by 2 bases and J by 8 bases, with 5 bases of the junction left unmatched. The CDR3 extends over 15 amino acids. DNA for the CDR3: TGTGCCAGCAGCTTACAGGGGGCTCCCGATTCACCCCTCCACTTT. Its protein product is CASSLQGAPDSPLHF.

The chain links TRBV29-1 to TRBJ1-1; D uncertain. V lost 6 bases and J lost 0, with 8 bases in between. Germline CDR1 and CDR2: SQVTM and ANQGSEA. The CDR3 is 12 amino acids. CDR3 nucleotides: TGCAGCGTGTTGATCATGAACACTGAAGCTTTCTTT. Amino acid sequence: CSVLIMNTEAFF.

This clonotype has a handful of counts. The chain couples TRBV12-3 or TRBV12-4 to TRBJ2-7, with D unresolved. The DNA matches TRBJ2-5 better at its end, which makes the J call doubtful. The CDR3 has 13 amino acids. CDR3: CASSLMGRRTQYF. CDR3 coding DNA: TGTGCCAGCAGTTTAATGGGTAGGAGGACCCAGTACTTC.

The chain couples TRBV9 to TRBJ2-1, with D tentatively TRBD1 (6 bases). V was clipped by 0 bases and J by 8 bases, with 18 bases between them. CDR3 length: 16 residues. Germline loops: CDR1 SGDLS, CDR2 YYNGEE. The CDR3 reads CASSVAGSTGGDEQFF. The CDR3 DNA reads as TGTGCCAGCAGCGTAGCAGGGTCGACAGGAGGCGATGAGCAGTTCTTC.

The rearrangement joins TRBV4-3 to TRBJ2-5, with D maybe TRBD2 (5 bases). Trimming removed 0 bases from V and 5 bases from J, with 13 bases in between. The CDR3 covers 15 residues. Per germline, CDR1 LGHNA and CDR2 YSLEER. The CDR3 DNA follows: TGCGCCAGCAGCCAAGATACGGACTTTACCGAGACCCAGTACTTC. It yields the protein CASSQDTDFTETQYF.

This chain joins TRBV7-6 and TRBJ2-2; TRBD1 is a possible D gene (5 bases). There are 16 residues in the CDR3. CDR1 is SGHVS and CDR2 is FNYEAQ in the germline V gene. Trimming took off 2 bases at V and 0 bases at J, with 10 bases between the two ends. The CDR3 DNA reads TGTGCCAGCAGCTTAAGGTCCAGGGCGAACACCGGGGAGCTGTTTTTT. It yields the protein CASSLRSRANTGELFF.

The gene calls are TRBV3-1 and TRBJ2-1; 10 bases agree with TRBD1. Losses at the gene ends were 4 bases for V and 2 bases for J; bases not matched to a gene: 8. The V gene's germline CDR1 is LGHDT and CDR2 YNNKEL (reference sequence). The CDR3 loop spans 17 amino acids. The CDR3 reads CASSPYSTGGAYNEQFF. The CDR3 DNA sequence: TGTGCCAGCAGCCCATACTCGACAGGGGGCGCCTACAATGAGCAGTTCTTC.

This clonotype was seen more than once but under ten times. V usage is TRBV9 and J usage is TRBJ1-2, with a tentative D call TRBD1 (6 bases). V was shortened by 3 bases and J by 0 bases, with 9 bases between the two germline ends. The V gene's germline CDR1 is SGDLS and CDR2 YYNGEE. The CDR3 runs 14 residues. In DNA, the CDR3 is TGTGCCAGCAGCGGACAGGTAGCTAACTATGGCTACACCTTC. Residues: CASSGQVANYGYTF.

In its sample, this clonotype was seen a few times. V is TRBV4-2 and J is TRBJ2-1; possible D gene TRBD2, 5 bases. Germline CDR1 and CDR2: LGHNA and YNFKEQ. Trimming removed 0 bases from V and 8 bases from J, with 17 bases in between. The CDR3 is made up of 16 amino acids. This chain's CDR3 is CASSQDRGYGIDEQFF. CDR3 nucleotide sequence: TGTGCCAGCAGCCAAGATCGCGGGTACGGGATCGATGAGCAGTTCTTC.

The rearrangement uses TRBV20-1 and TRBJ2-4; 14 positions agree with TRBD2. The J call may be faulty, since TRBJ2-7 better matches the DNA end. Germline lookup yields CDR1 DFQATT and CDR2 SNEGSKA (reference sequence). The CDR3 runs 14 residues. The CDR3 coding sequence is TGCAGTGCGAGGACTAGCGGGGGGAATTACGAGCAGTACTTC. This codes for CSARTSGGNYEQYF.